What follows is one T cell receptor (beta chain) and its context. Original handling: Amplifying reference gene primers gave estimates of nucleated cell counts. The method was immunoSEQ multiplex PCR; TCRdb's version includes in-frame clones alone and lacks a portion of them. The V and J calls and clone size were taken over from that table, and D and trimming were inferred from the DNA. This table holds about 100,000 clones, approximately 82% found once. This sample stems from a study of blood T cell repertoires in COVID-19. V was clipped by 6 bases and J by 10 bases, with 19 bases between them. The CDR3 spans 13 residues. Germline assignment: CDR1 SQVTM and CDR2 ANQGSEA.

This clonotype was sampled from a man in his sixties with active or convalescent COVID-19. Specimen: peripheral blood. The rearrangement uses TRBV29-1 and TRBJ2-1; weak D call: TRBD2 (7 bases). CDR3 nucleotide sequence: TGCAGCGTCGAAATCCTCAGGGGAGGGGAGCAGTTCTTC. Translating it yields CSVEILRGGEQFF.